This T cell receptor beta chain originates from a study of T cells after yellow fever vaccination. At least ten counts were recorded for this clonotype. TCRdb analysed the 5' RACE reads with MiXCR anew, one entry per CDR3 protein. The sample yields approximately 240,000 distinct CDR3 sequences, about 3.9% seen once. The CDR3 is made up of 14 amino acids. Germline V lookup: CDR1 MNHNY, CDR2 SVGAGI (reference sequence). Trimming removed 6 bases from V and 3 bases from J, with 12 bases in between. The clonotype originates from a man aged 18 to 35 who received the YFV17D yellow fever vaccine. The chain employs TRBV6-6 and TRBJ2-1; tentatively, D is TRBD2 (7 bases). The specimen was PBMCs, collected 15 days after the yellow fever booster vaccination. The chain's CDR3 is CASRKGGYYNEQFF. As DNA, the CDR3 is TGTGCCAGCAGAAAGGGGGGGTACTACAATGAGCAGTTCTTC.